The source of this TCR beta chain is a study of monozygotic twins with inflammatory bowel disease. For this clonotype: Its antigen is undetermined.

General study results and limits: Patients with IBD had less TCRbeta diversity (inverse Simpson) than their healthy co-twins.

TCRalpha and TCRbeta cDNA underwent two nested PCRs of roughly 15 and 9 cycles. TCRdb processed the 5' RACE reads again and assigns one entry to each CDR3 protein, with no DNA. Its clone listing holds approximately 400,000 distinct CDR3 sequences. CDR1 and CDR2 from the germline V gene are MNHEY and SVGAGI. The CDR3 contains 15 residues. The sequence was collected from a human donor with ulcerative colitis or Crohn's disease, or a healthy co-twin of an affected twin (not recorded which). Sequencing was done on a sample of blood. This chain connects TRBV6-5 to TRBJ2-1; TCRdb selects TRBD1, and the lack of DNA leaves this call unchecked. The CDR3 loop reads CASRYGQGSYNEQFF.